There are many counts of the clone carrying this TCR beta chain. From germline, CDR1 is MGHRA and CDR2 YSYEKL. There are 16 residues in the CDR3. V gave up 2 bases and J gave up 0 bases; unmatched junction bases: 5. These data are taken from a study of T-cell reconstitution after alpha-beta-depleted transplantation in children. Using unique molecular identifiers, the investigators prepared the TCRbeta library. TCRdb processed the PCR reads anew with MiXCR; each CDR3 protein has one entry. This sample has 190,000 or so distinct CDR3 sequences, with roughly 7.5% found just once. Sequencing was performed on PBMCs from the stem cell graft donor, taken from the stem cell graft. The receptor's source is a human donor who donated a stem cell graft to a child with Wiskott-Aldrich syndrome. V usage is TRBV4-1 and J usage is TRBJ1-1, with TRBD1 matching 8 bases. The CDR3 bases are TGCGCCAGCAGCCAACTTAGGACAGGGATGAACACTGAAGCTTTCTTT. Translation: CASSQLRTGMNTEAFF.